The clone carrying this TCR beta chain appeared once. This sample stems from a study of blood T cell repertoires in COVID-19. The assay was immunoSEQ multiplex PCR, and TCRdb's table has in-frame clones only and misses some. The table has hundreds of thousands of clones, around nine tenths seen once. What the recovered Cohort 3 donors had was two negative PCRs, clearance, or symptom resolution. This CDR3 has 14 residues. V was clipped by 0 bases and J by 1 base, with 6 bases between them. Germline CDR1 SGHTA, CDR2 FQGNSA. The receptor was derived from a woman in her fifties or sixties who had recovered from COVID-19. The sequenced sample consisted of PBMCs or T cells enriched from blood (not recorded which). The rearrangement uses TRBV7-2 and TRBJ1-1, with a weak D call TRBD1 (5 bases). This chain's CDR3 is CASSLAGANTEAFF. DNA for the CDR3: TGTGCCAGCAGCTTAGCAGGGGCGAACACTGAAGCTTTCTTT.